The present T cell receptor (beta chain) was sequenced within a study of identical twins. MiXCR was run by TCRdb on the 5' RACE reads, yielding one entry per CDR3 protein. The sample records fewer than 900,000 distinct CDR3 sequences, roughly 18% being singletons. This same sample was also taken into another study, of T cells expressing NK-cell markers. That paper adds: Eight donors were sequenced, seven testing HCMV-seropositive and one testing seronegative.

The receptor comes from a woman between 18 and 29 years old in good health. Material for sequencing was PBMCs.

CDR3 sequence: CASSLQGGFLAKNIQYF. As DNA, the CDR3 is TGTGCCAGCAGCTTACAAGGGGGATTTTTAGCCAAAAACATTCAGTACTTC. The chain combines TRBV7-8 with TRBJ2-4; a weak D match, TRBD1 (6 bases). Between the trimmed V and J ends, which lost 2 bases and 0 bases, there was a span of 14 bases. The V gene's germline CDR1 is SGHVS and CDR2 FQNEAQ. The CDR3 spans 17 residues.